Following are 26 T cell receptor beta chains from one sample sequenced in a study of Ad26.COV2.S vaccination and SARS-CoV-2 variants. As for treatment: some 20 received Ad26.COV2.S at low or high dose, single or two shots; about five received placebo; per-sample allocation not given. The study sampled participants on day 63 after the first vaccine or placebo injection. The protocol was immunoSEQ multiplex PCR, while the TCRdb copy is restricted to in-frame clones and leaves out a portion. The sample carries hundreds of thousands of clones, 80% to 95% recorded once. The specimen comprised peripheral blood, sampled in a trial of Ad26.COV2.S vaccine versus placebo. Source of these receptors: a person between 18 and 65 years old who received the Ad26.COV2.S COVID-19 vaccine or a placebo.

The chain joins TRBV30 to TRBJ1-4; D not certain. The V and J ends lost 3 bases and 5 bases respectively, with 13 bases between them. This CDR3 spans 14 amino acids. Germline values: CDR1 GTSNPN, CDR2 SVGIG (reference sequence). CDR3 bases: TGTGCCTGGAGCTCGGGGTCGGGGAATGAAAAACTGTTTTTT. It specifies CAWSSGSGNEKLFF.

This chain joins TRBV5-1 and TRBJ2-2; TRBD2 agrees at 9 bases. J gave up 4 bases and V 6 bases, and 4 bases lay outside the gene matches. The CDR3 covers 14 residues. CDR1 is SGHRS and CDR2 is YFSETQ in the germline V gene. Here the CDR3 reads CASMAGGITGELFF. The CDR3 DNA reads as TGCGCCAGCATGGCGGGGGGGATCACCGGGGAGCTGTTTTTT.

The rearrangement joins TRBV7-2 to TRBJ1-2; D gene uncertain. V gave up 5 bases and J gave up 8 bases, with 12 bases separating them. Germline V lookup: CDR1 SGHTA, CDR2 FQGNSA. The CDR3 spans 12 residues. CDR3 sequence (DNA): TGTGCCAGCAGCCTGACCCCCGGGGGCTACACCTTC. Translation gives CASSLTPGGYTF.

The CDR3 sequence: CSASWGRGQRPQHF. The CDR3 DNA sequence: TGCAGTGCTAGTTGGGGCAGGGGTCAGAGGCCCCAGCATTTT. The V gene is TRBV20-1, the J gene TRBJ1-5; a possible D gene is TRBD1 (6 bases). Deletions cut 3 bases from V and 9 bases from J, with 18 bases between. This CDR3 region has 14 residues. The germline V gene has CDR1 DFQATT and CDR2 SNEGSKA (reference sequence).

Written as DNA, the CDR3 is TGTGCCAGCAGCTTGGGACAGGGATACTACGAGCAGTACTTC. Encoded protein: CASSLGQGYYEQYF. V and J are TRBV7-2 and TRBJ2-7; 9 bases match TRBD1. The junction had 3 bases not matched to a gene; V was cut back by 3 bases and J by 3 bases. Looked up from germline, CDR1 is SGHTA and CDR2 is FQGNSA. CDR3 length equals 14 residues.

V gene TRBV7-9 combines with J gene TRBJ1-2; D is possibly TRBD1 (6 bases). The V gene's germline CDR1 is SEHNR and CDR2 FQNEAQ (reference sequence). Deletions cut 5 bases from V and 8 bases from J, with 21 bases between. This CDR3 spans 15 amino acids. DNA of the CDR3: TGTGCCAGCAGCACCTGGACGGACCCGGGGGGCGGCTACACCTTC. This translates into CASSTWTDPGGGYTF.

This clone was detected a few times. The chain couples TRBV7-2 to TRBJ1-5; 10 nucleotides agree with TRBD1. CDR1 is SGHTA, CDR2 FQGNSA, per germline. The CDR3 spans 15 residues. V was clipped by 4 bases and J by 5 bases; unmatched bases: 5. The CDR3 region has the DNA TGTGCCAGCAGCTCAGACAGGGGGCGGTATCAGCCCCAGCATTTT. Translating gives CASSSDRGRYQPQHF.

This rearrangement joins TRBV18 to TRBJ1-6, with D maybe TRBD1 (5 bases). The ends were cut back, 3 bases at V and 16 bases at J, with 19 bases in the middle. Germline V gene lookup returns CDR1 KGHSH and CDR2 LQKENI. The CDR3 sequence is 14 residues long. This chain's CDR3 is CASSPNPGLTDLHF. DNA for the CDR3: TGTGCCAGCTCACCTAACCCGGGACTCACGGATCTCCACTTT.

The J gene is TRBJ2-3, the V gene TRBV7-2, with 15 bases aligning to TRBD2. CDR1 is SGHTA and CDR2 is FQGNSA in the germline V gene. V lost 4 bases to trimming and J lost 9 bases; unmatched junction nucleotides: 2. The CDR3 covers 14 residues. The CDR3 sequence is CASSSGTSGGTQYF. The CDR3 nucleotides read TGTGCCAGCAGCTCCGGGACTAGCGGGGGGACGCAGTATTTT.

The V gene is TRBV11-2, the J gene TRBJ1-5, with D hard to call. Germline CDR1 is SGHAT and CDR2 is FQNNGV. V was pared by 4 bases and J by 5 bases, with 9 bases between. The CDR3 loop spans 13 amino acids. The CDR3 loop is CASSSRSDQPQHF. The CDR3 DNA sequence: TGTGCCAGCAGCTCCCGTTCTGATCAGCCCCAGCATTTT.

With respect to this clone: This same CDR3 is encoded by further DNA sequences in the sample. This sequence joins TRBV28 and TRBJ2-5; no clear D gene. Germline V gene data show CDR1 as MDHEN and CDR2 as SYDVKM. This CDR3 is 11 amino acids long. The V end lost 3 bases, the J end lost 5 bases, and 4 bases lay between the germline ends. The CDR3 region has the DNA TGTGCCAGCAGTTTCGCCGAGACCCAGTACTTC. It codes for CASSFAETQYF.

The rearrangement joins TRBV5-1 to TRBJ2-7; D might be TRBD2 (6 bases). The CDR3 runs 14 residues. Per the germline V gene, CDR1 is SGHRS and CDR2 is YFSETQ. V lost 0 bases, J lost 2 bases, and 9 bases lay in between. In DNA, the CDR3 is TGCGCCAGCAGCTTGGCGGGGGTTACCTACGAGCAGTACTTC. This encodes CASSLAGVTYEQYF.

J is TRBJ1-2 and V is TRBV7-2; D is ambiguous. Trimming cost V 3 bases and J 13 bases, with 9 bases left between them. Germline CDR1 and CDR2: SGHTA and FQGNSA. The CDR3 length is 10 residues. The CDR3 DNA sequence: TGTGCCAGCAGCTTTGGTACAGTCACCTTC. Its protein product is CASSFGTVTF. Full variable domain (rest looked up from reference TRBV7-2 and TRBJ1-2): GAGVSQSPSNKVTEKGKDVELRCDPISGHTALYWYRQSLGQGLEFLIYFQGNSAPDKSGLPSDRFSAERTGGSVSTLTIQRTQQEDSAVYLCASSFGTVTFGSGTRLTVV.

The V call is TRBV5-1, the J call TRBJ2-2, with TRBD1 matching over 8 bases. The V and J ends lost 0 bases and 7 bases, in that order; junction bases with no gene match: 2. The CDR3 extends over 14 amino acids. Germline CDR1 is SGHRS and CDR2 is YFSETQ. The CDR3 sequence: CASSLGTGSGELFF. The CDR3 DNA is TGCGCCAGCAGCTTGGGGACAGGGAGCGGGGAGCTGTTTTTT. The variable domain in full, completed from reference TRBV5-1 and TRBJ2-2, reads KAGVTQTPRYLIKTRGQQVTLSCSPISGHRSVSWYQQTPGQGLQFLFEYFSETQRNKGNFPGRFSGRQFSNSRSEMNVSTLELGDSALYLCASSLGTGSGELFFGEGSRLTVL.

V usage is TRBV7-9 and J usage is TRBJ2-6; a possible D gene is TRBD2 (6 bases). Trimming stripped 10 bases from V and 2 bases from J, with 27 bases between. From germline, CDR1 is SEHNR and CDR2 FQNEAQ (reference sequence). The CDR3 contains 19 residues. The CDR3 is CAIPPPTSSPGAGANVLTF. CDR3 bases: TGTGCCATCCCGCCCCCAACTAGCTCGCCCGGGGCTGGGGCCAACGTCCTGACTTTC.

The gene calls are TRBV7-2 and TRBJ2-7, with D unclear. Germline-derived CDR1 and CDR2 are SGHTA and FQGNSA. V dropped 2 bases and J dropped 3 bases, with 14 bases sitting between them. This CDR3 has 15 amino acids. The chain's CDR3 is CASSLSLGSLYEQYF. The CDR3 DNA reads as TGTGCCAGCAGCTTAAGTTTGGGCAGTCTCTACGAGCAGTACTTC.

The chain links TRBV19 to TRBJ1-2; D gene ambiguous. The length of the CDR3 is 15 residues. V lost 3 bases, J lost 7 bases, and 18 bases lay in between. CDR1 is LNHDA and CDR2 is SQIVND in the germline V gene (reference sequence). The CDR3: CASSMLIRSSRGYTF. The CDR3 DNA follows: TGTGCCAGTAGTATGCTCATTCGGAGCTCTCGTGGCTACACCTTC.

The chain combines TRBV19 with TRBJ2-3; a possible D gene is TRBD1 (7 bases). Germline CDR1 reads LNHDA; CDR2 reads SQIVND (reference sequence). The V end lost 7 bases, the J end lost 6 bases, and 17 bases lay between the germline ends. This CDR3 has 14 residues. As DNA, the CDR3 is TGTGCCAGTAAGATGGAGGGGGCTTTGGATACGCAGTATTTT. Residues: CASKMEGALDTQYF.

The chain is built from TRBV10-3 and TRBJ2-5; TRBD2 agrees at 9 bases. Germline V CDR1 and CDR2: ENHRY, SYGVKD. V shed 2 bases and J 4 bases; nucleotides not matched to a gene: 14. This CDR3 has 18 amino acids. The chain's CDR3 is CAISELRPAGGLSETQYF. CDR3 coding DNA: TGTGCCATCAGTGAGCTCCGCCCGGCGGGGGGGCTCTCAGAGACCCAGTACTTC.

Concerning this clone: This specimen includes other DNA sequences encoding the same CDR3. The chain employs TRBV27 and TRBJ2-1, with 7 bases matching TRBD1. CDR3 length equals 15 residues. Germline CDR1 reads MNHEY; CDR2 reads SMNVEV (reference sequence). The V gene end was trimmed by 2 bases and the J gene end by 2 bases; junction bases not matched to a gene: 3. The CDR3 nucleotides are TGTGCCAGCAGTTTACGAGGGGGCCCCTACAATGAGCAGTTCTTC. As protein: CASSLRGGPYNEQFF.

The chain recombines TRBV3-1 (or the pseudogene TRBV3-2) with TRBJ2-7, with 10 bases matching TRBD1. The CDR3 has 17 residues. Trimming at V came to 5 bases and at J to 4 bases, leaving 14 bases not matched to a gene. The V gene's germline CDR1 is LGHDT and CDR2 YNNKEL (reference sequence). CDR3 region: CASSRKHRDRGFYEQYF. The CDR3 nucleotides are TGTGCCAGCAGCAGAAAGCACCGGGACAGGGGATTTTACGAGCAGTACTTC.

The chain is built from TRBV5-6 and TRBJ2-1; 15 bases are a match to TRBD2. Trimming removed 0 bases from V and 8 bases from J; junction bases left unmatched: 3. CDR3 length equals 16 residues. CDR1 is SGHDT and CDR2 is YYEEEE in the germline V gene. The CDR3 region is CASSLAGLAGGHEQFF. CDR3 in DNA: TGTGCCAGCAGCTTGGCCGGACTAGCGGGGGGGCATGAGCAGTTCTTC.

This rearrangement joins TRBV10-3 to TRBJ1-2; no firm D call. CDR1 ENHRY and CDR2 SYGVKD come from the germline V gene. The CDR3 is made up of 12 amino acids. V shed 0 bases and J shed 1 base, with 0 bases lying between them. The CDR3 protein is CAISESNYGYTF. The CDR3, as DNA: TGTGCCATCAGTGAGTCTAACTATGGCTACACCTTC.

The chain links TRBV29-1 to TRBJ1-1; D is ambiguous. Germline lookup yields CDR1 SQVTM and CDR2 ANQGSEA. V was clipped by 7 bases and J by 4 bases, with 22 bases between them. CDR3 length: 15 residues. Here the CDR3 DNA reads TGCAGCGCCGGAGGAGGGTATGGGGTCGGCACTGAAGCTTTCTTT. It is translated as CSAGGGYGVGTEAFF.

V is TRBV24-1 and J is TRBJ1-2, with 8 positions matching TRBD1. Germline lookup yields CDR1 KGHDR and CDR2 SFDVKD. The CDR3 runs to 16 residues. V shed 6 bases, J shed 8 bases, and the junction held 16 bases outside the gene matches. CDR3 residues: CATSSTTDRGFGGYTF. In DNA, the CDR3 is TGTGCCACCAGTTCCACGACCGACAGGGGATTCGGCGGCTACACCTTC.

The chain couples TRBV19 to TRBJ1-2; the D gene is possibly TRBD1 (5 bases). Germline values: CDR1 LNHDA, CDR2 SQIVND (reference sequence). The CDR3 spans 14 residues. The V and J ends lost 3 bases and 4 bases respectively, with 12 bases between them. The CDR3 coding sequence is TGTGCCAGTAGTATTGGGGCAGGGCTCTATGGCTACACCTTC. It is translated as CASSIGAGLYGYTF.